This T cell receptor (beta chain) was observed in a study of blood T cell repertoires in COVID-19. Study-wide background: The origin of the acute and convalescent COVID-19 samples was the United States, Italy and Spain. T cells, B-cell-depleted T cells, or PBMCs provided the cDNA or gDNA that served as material.

Germline CDR1 KGHSH, CDR2 LQKENI. The V segment lost 3 bases and the J segment 7 bases; nucleotides outside the gene matches: 7. CDR3 size: 15 residues. Original processing notes: Nucleated cell number was recorded as an estimate derived from reference gene primer amplification. Produced via immunoSEQ multiplex PCR; TCRdb's table is partial and in-frame only. That table furnishes V, J and clone size, whereas the DNA furnished D and trimming. The repertoire holds approximately 400,000 clones, about four fifths seen once, with 1.1% in the top ten. This clonotype originated in a human donor with acute or convalescent COVID-19. The donor label of this sample is uncertain. The sequencing sample was made of peripheral blood. The chain combines TRBV18 with TRBJ2-1; 9 nucleotides line up with TRBD1. CDR3 in amino acids: CASSPPGTGLNEQFF. Written as DNA, the CDR3 is TGTGCCAGCTCACCTCCAGGGACAGGGTTGAATGAGCAGTTCTTC. Complete variable domain (other parts from reference TRBV18 and TRBJ2-1): NAGVMQNPRHLVRRRGQEARLRCSPMKGHSHVYWYRQLPEEGLKFMVYLQKENIIDESGMPKERFSAEFPKEGPSILRIQQVVRGDSAAYFCASSPPGTGLNEQFFGPGTRLTVL.